The next 19 T cell receptor beta chains were all read from a single sample in a study of blood T cell repertoires in COVID-19. Clones were read by immunoSEQ multiplex PCR, and TCRdb kept only the in-frame ones, dropping some. The sample has some 88,000 clones, 70% to 80% seen once. Material for sequencing was peripheral blood. The receptor set was obtained from a human donor in a cohort sampled during active COVID-19.

In this sample, this clone turned up many times. The rearrangement links TRBV7-9 to TRBJ1-1; weak D call: TRBD1 (6 bases). The CDR3 extends over 14 amino acids. The V gene's germline CDR1 is SEHNR and CDR2 FQNEAQ (reference sequence). Trimming removed 5 bases from V and 1 base from J, with 11 bases in between. CDR3 sequence reads: CASSLGTPNTEAFF. CDR3 coding DNA: TGTGCCAGCAGCCTCGGGACACCGAACACTGAAGCTTTCTTT.

V and J are TRBV28 and TRBJ2-1; 7 bases map to TRBD2. The V segment lost 1 base and the J segment 9 bases; nucleotides outside the gene matches: 12. This CDR3 is 16 amino acids long. CDR1 MDHEN and CDR2 SYDVKM come from the germline V gene. The CDR3 DNA follows: TGTGCCAGCAGTTTATTGGCGCGGGAGTCTACCGGTGAGCAGTTCTTC. Translation: CASSLLARESTGEQFF.

V usage is TRBV24-1 and J usage is TRBJ2-3; 7 bases map to TRBD1. After removal of 9 bases from V and 4 bases from J, the junction contained 9 bases not matched to a gene. CDR3 length equals 14 residues. Germline lookup yields CDR1 KGHDR and CDR2 SFDVKD. CDR3 sequence reads: CATSGTDLSDTQYF. Here the CDR3 DNA reads TGTGCCACCTCCGGGACAGATCTCTCAGATACGCAGTATTTT.

This clone was seen more than once but under ten times. This rearrangement joins TRBV7-9 to TRBJ1-2, with TRBD1 matching 9 bases. The CDR3 loop spans 17 amino acids. V was pared by 5 bases and J by 3 bases, with 13 bases of the junction left unmatched. Germline loops: CDR1 SEHNR, CDR2 FQNEAQ (reference sequence). This CDR3 is CASSNSDRGPNDYGYTF. The CDR3 DNA follows: TGTGCCAGCAGCAACTCGGACAGGGGCCCGAATGACTATGGCTACACCTTC.

This clone has a handful of counts. This chain connects TRBV5-4 to TRBJ1-5; maybe TRBD1 (5 bases). Germline V lookup: CDR1 SGHNT, CDR2 YYREEE (reference sequence). Trimming pared 0 bases from V and 4 bases from J, leaving 8 bases between. The CDR3 covers 14 residues. The CDR3: CASSLGRDNQPQHF. The CDR3 DNA reads TGTGCCAGCAGCTTGGGCAGGGATAATCAGCCCCAGCATTTT.

J is TRBJ2-7 and V is TRBV5-1, with D unclear. CDR1 and CDR2 from the germline V gene are SGHRS and YFSETQ. The CDR3 is 13 amino acids. Deletions cut 0 bases from V and 7 bases from J, with 11 bases between. The CDR3 sequence: CASSLGLSNEQYF. In DNA form, the CDR3 reads TGCGCCAGCAGCTTGGGTCTGTCTAATGAGCAGTACTTC.

This rearrangement joins TRBV6-6 to TRBJ1-1, with D possibly TRBD1 on 6 matching bases. The CDR3 runs 14 residues. Germline V lookup: CDR1 MNHNY, CDR2 SVGAGI (reference sequence). With 7 bases removed from V and 1 base from J, the gap between germline ends came to 13 bases. The CDR3 reads CASISRGSNTEAFF. The CDR3 DNA reads as TGTGCCAGCATCTCAAGGGGGTCGAACACTGAAGCTTTCTTT.

The V call is TRBV10-3, the J call TRBJ2-7, with D possibly matching TRBD2 (5 bases). Per the germline V gene, CDR1 is ENHRY and CDR2 is SYGVKD. Trimming stripped 4 bases from V and 1 base from J, with 14 bases between. This CDR3 comprises 15 residues. The CDR3 DNA sequence: TGTGCCATCAGTGCGGCCACCGGGAAATCCTACGAGCAGTACTTC. Translated, it gives CAISAATGKSYEQYF.

The chain joins TRBV5-5 to TRBJ1-6; the D is unclear. The germline CDR1 and CDR2 sequences are SGHKS and YYEKEE (reference sequence). Trimming removed 4 bases at V and 9 bases at J, with 11 bases between. This CDR3 is 13 amino acids long. The chain's CDR3 is CASSTAPSSPLHF. In nucleotides, the CDR3 is TGTGCCAGCAGCACAGCACCCTCTTCACCCCTCCACTTT.

The table lists this clone with a count of one. CDR3 region: CASNGGRLGSSYEQYF. CDR3 in DNA: TGTGCCAGCAACGGAGGCCGGCTAGGGAGCTCCTACGAGCAGTACTTC. This rearrangement joins TRBV2 to TRBJ2-7; tentatively, D is TRBD2 (5 bases). CDR1 and CDR2 (germline): SNHLY, FYNNEI. V was shortened by 7 bases and J by 0 bases, with 19 bases between the two germline ends. There are 16 residues in the CDR3.

This chain joins TRBV7-9 and TRBJ2-3; 10 bases agree with TRBD2. CDR1 is SEHNR and CDR2 is FQNEAQ in the germline V gene (reference sequence). Losses at the gene ends were 1 base for V and 6 bases for J; bases not matched to a gene: 4. The CDR3 length is 15 residues. The CDR3 spells CASSLGASGSDTQYF. In DNA, the CDR3 is TGTGCCAGCAGCTTAGGGGCTAGCGGGAGCGATACGCAGTATTTT.

This clone showed up just a few times. V and J are TRBV19 and TRBJ2-1, with 9 bases identical to TRBD2. Trimming at V came to 5 bases and at J to 6 bases, leaving 20 bases not matched to a gene. The CDR3 loop spans 19 amino acids. Germline assignment: CDR1 LNHDA and CDR2 SQIVND (reference sequence). The CDR3 loop reads CASSSSINLAREGSNEQFF. The DNA of the CDR3 is TGTGCCAGTAGTTCGAGTATAAATCTGGCGCGGGAGGGCTCCAATGAGCAGTTCTTC.

This clone has more than one count but fewer than ten. The chain joins TRBV18 to TRBJ1-6; 7 bases align to TRBD1. The germline V gene has CDR1 KGHSH and CDR2 LQKENI. The J segment lost 8 bases and the V segment lost 3 bases, leaving 7 bases of the junction unmatched. There are 15 residues in the CDR3. CDR3 in amino acids: CASSPTQGWDSPLHF. The CDR3 coding sequence is TGTGCCAGCTCACCTACACAGGGGTGGGATTCACCCCTCCACTTT. Full variable domain (rest looked up from reference TRBV18 and TRBJ1-6): NAGVMQNPRHLVRRRGQEARLRCSPMKGHSHVYWYRQLPEEGLKFMVYLQKENIIDESGMPKERFSAEFPKEGPSILRIQQVVRGDSAAYFCASSPTQGWDSPLHFGNGTRLTVT.

V gene TRBV5-6 combines with J gene TRBJ2-1; 11 bases align to TRBD2. CDR3 length: 18 amino acids. After removal of 3 bases from V and 0 bases from J, the junction contained 8 bases not matched to a gene. The germline V gene encodes CDR1 SGHDT and CDR2 YYEEEE. The chain's CDR3 is CASSWGLADQSSYNEQFF. The CDR3 bases are TGTGCCAGCAGCTGGGGACTAGCGGACCAGAGCTCCTACAATGAGCAGTTCTTC.

The chain uses TRBV5-1 and TRBJ2-3, with D unclear. The CDR3 totals 13 residues. CDR1 is SGHRS and CDR2 is YFSETQ in the germline V gene. V lost 1 base to trimming and J lost 3 bases, with 6 bases between them. The CDR3 DNA sequence: TGCGCCAGCAGCTTGCCCCAGACAGATACGCAGTATTTT. This translates into CASSLPQTDTQYF.

The chain couples TRBV11-3 to TRBJ2-5; D is unresolved. This CDR3 spans 13 amino acids. From germline, CDR1 is SGHNT and CDR2 YENEEA. Deletions cut 5 bases from V and 5 bases from J, with 12 bases between. The DNA for the CDR3 is TGTGCCAGCAGCCTACACAGTTCCGAGACCCAGTACTTC. Translation gives CASSLHSSETQYF.

The chain links TRBV5-1 to TRBJ2-2, with D possibly being TRBD2 (6 bases). V was shortened by 1 base and J by 0 bases, with 7 bases between the two germline ends. The CDR3 is made up of 15 amino acids. Per germline, CDR1 SGHRS and CDR2 YFSETQ. The DNA for the CDR3 is TGCGCCAGCAGCTTGACTAGCCCGAACACCGGGGAGCTGTTTTTT. It codes for CASSLTSPNTGELFF.

The genes are TRBV10-3 and TRBJ2-6; D unclear. From germline, CDR1 is ENHRY and CDR2 SYGVKD. Trimming shortened V by 0 bases and J by 4 bases, and 4 bases separated the two germline ends. The CDR3 contains 14 residues. The CDR3 loop reads CAISESAGANVLTF. In nucleotides, the CDR3 is TGTGCCATCAGTGAGTCTGCGGGGGCCAACGTCCTGACTTTC.

This clone was counted a single time. This chain uses TRBV6-5 with TRBJ2-5, with D tentatively TRBD2 (6 bases). From germline, CDR1 is MNHEY and CDR2 SVGAGI. This CDR3 is 15 amino acids long. V lost 0 bases and J lost 0, with 8 bases in between. CDR3 amino acids: CASSYSVADQETQYF. DNA of the CDR3: TGTGCCAGCAGTTACTCGGTAGCGGACCAAGAGACCCAGTACTTC.